What follows are 4 T cell receptor beta chains derived from one specimen sequenced in a study of T cells in tuberculosis. Profiling relied on immunoSEQ multiplex PCR, and the TCRdb table lists in-frame clones only, not all of them. The sample yields around 30,000 clones, about 82% seen once. The time point denotes: new active TB diagnosis, blood taken before or within 7 days of starting treatment. Sequencing was performed on PBMCs, taken at tuberculosis diagnosis. The receptors derive from an adult with tuberculosis.

This clone was seen only once. DNA of the CDR3: TGTGCCATCAGTGATCCCCGACAGGGGGAGAACTATGGCTACACCTTC. The encoded protein is CAISDPRQGENYGYTF. V gene TRBV10-3 combines with J gene TRBJ1-2; TRBD1 agrees at 9 bases. The CDR3 runs to 16 residues. Trimming at V came to 3 bases and at J to 2 bases, leaving 7 bases not matched to a gene. Germline V gene data show CDR1 as ENHRY and CDR2 as SYGVKD.

The sample holds one count of this clone. The J gene is TRBJ2-6, the V gene TRBV28, with D perhaps TRBD1 (6 bases). CDR1 and CDR2 (germline): MDHEN, SYDVKM. The length of the CDR3 is 17 residues. Trimming removed 2 bases at V and 0 bases at J, with 11 bases between. This chain's CDR3 is CASSLVGANSGANVLTF. In DNA, the CDR3 is TGTGCCAGCAGTTTAGTGGGGGCCAACTCTGGGGCCAACGTCCTGACTTTC.

This sequence joins TRBV7-2 and TRBJ2-5; 7 bases fit TRBD1. In germline, CDR1 is SGHTA, CDR2 FQGNSA. Germline trimming cut 5 bases from V and 5 bases from J; bases unmatched to any gene: 5. This CDR3 has 13 amino acids. CDR3 amino acids: CASSLDRVETQYF. CDR3 coding DNA: TGTGCCAGCAGCCTAGACAGGGTTGAGACCCAGTACTTC.

The CDR3 nucleotides read TGTGCCTGGAATTACGGGAGAAACACTGAAGCTTTCTTT. This translates into CAWNYGRNTEAFF. The chain has TRBV30 and TRBJ1-1; D is unclear. V lost 4 bases, J lost 2 bases, and 11 bases lay in between. The V gene's germline CDR1 is GTSNPN and CDR2 SVGIG (reference sequence). This CDR3 is built from 13 residues.